The 5 T cell receptor beta chains given below trace back to one sample, sequenced in a study of monozygotic twins with inflammatory bowel disease. TCRdb re-called the 5' RACE reads; every CDR3 protein appears as one record, without DNA. This listing includes 330,000 or so distinct CDR3 sequences. Input material: blood. These TCRs come from a human donor with ulcerative colitis or Crohn's disease, or a healthy co-twin of an affected twin (not recorded which).

This sequence joins TRBV7-9 and TRBJ2-1; as DNA is missing, the TRBD1 call by TCRdb cannot be tested. The CDR3 length is 13 residues. Germline CDR1 and CDR2: SEHNR and FQNEAQ (reference sequence). The chain's CDR3 is CASSRGTGEEQFF.

The chain is built from TRBV6-6 and TRBJ1-4. This CDR3 is 13 amino acids long. Germline CDR1 is MNHNY and CDR2 is SVGAGI (reference sequence). CDR3 sequence reads: CASSYYGYEKLFF.

V and J are TRBV18 and TRBJ2-7. Germline V gives CDR1 KGHSH, CDR2 LQKENI. This CDR3 spans 15 amino acids. This CDR3 is CASSPDFRLTYEQYF. Full variable domain (remainder filled in from reference TRBV18 and TRBJ2-7): NAGVMQNPRHLVRRRGQEARLRCSPMKGHSHVYWYRQLPEEGLKFMVYLQKENIIDESGMPKERFSAEFPKEGPSILRIQQVVRGDSAAYFCASSPDFRLTYEQYFGPGTRLTVT.

This chain connects TRBV7-2 to TRBJ2-3. CDR3 length equals 15 residues. Germline V gives CDR1 SGHTA, CDR2 FQGNSA. CDR3 loop: CASSPGSWSTDTQYF.

The chain is built from TRBV30 and TRBJ2-1; TCRdb proposes TRBD1, but this gene call is untestable without DNA. CDR1 is GTSNPN and CDR2 is SVGIG in the germline V gene (reference sequence). This CDR3 contains 19 residues. This CDR3 is CAWRDYRDRGRRYYNEQFF.